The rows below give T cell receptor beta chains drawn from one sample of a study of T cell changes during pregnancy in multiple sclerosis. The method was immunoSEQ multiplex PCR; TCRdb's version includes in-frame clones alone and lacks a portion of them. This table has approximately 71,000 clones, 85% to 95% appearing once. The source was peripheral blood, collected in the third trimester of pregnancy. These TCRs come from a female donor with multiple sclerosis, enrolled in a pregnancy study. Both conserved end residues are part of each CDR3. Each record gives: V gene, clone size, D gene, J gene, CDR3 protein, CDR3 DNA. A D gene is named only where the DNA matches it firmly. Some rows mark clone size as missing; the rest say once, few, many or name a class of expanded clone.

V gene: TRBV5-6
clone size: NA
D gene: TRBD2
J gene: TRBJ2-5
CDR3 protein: CASSFSTSVQTQYF
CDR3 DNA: TGTGCCAGCAGCTTTTCAACTAGCGTACAGACCCAGTACTTC

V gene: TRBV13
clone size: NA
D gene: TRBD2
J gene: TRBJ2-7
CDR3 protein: CASSPVAGGPREQYF
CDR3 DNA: TGTGCCAGCAGCCCCGTAGCGGGAGGGCCTCGTGAGCAGTACTTC

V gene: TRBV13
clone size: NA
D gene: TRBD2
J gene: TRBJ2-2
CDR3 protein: CASSLLLAGGTGELFF
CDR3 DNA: TGTGCCAGCAGCTTATTACTAGCGGGTGGTACCGGGGAGCTGTTTTTT

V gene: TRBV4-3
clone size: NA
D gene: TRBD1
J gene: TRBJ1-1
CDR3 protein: CASSQDVSIGPLQGGGNTEAFF
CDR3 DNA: TGCGCCAGCAGCCAAGACGTCTCCATAGGGCCTTTACAGGGGGGCGGGAACACTGAAGCTTTCTTT

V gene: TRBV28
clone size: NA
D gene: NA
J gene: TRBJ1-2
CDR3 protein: CASSPFTGIYGYTF
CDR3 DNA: TGTGCCAGCAGCCCCTTTACAGGGATTTATGGCTACACCTTC

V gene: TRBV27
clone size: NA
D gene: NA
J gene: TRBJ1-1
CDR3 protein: CASSPNTGGEAFF
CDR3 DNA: TGTGCCAGCAGCCCCAATACCGGAGGCGAAGCTTTCTTT

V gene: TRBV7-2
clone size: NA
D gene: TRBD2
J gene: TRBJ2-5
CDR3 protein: CASSALAPETQYF
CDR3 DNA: TGTGCCAGCAGCGCACTAGCGCCGGAGACCCAGTACTTC

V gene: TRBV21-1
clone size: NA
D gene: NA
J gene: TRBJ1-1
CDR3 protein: CASSNKGQGRTEAFF
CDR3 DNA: TGTGCCAGCAGCAATAAAGGACAGGGACGAACTGAAGCTTTCTTT

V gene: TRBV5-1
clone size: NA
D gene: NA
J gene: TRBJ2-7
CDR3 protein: CASSLEGYGEQYF
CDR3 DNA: TGCGCCAGCAGCTTGGAGGGGTACGGGGAGCAGTACTTC

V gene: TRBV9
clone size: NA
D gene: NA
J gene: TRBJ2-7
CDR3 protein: CASSVGLAETYEQYF
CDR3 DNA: TGTGCCAGCAGCGTAGGGCTAGCTGAAACCTACGAGCAGTACTTC

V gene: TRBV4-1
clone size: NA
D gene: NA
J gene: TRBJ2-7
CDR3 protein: CASSPSGLQYEQYF
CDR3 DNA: TGCGCCAGCAGCCCGTCCGGACTCCAGTACGAGCAGTACTTC

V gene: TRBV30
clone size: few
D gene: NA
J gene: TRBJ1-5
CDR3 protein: CAWSVQIGPNQPQHF
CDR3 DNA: TGTGCCTGGAGTGTGCAAATTGGGCCCAATCAGCCCCAGCATTTT

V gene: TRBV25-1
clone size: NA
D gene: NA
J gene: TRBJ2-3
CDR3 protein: CASSVIVQGTHFRDTQYF
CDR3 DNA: TGTGCCAGCAGTGTAATAGTACAGGGAACCCATTTCAGGGATACGCAGTATTTT